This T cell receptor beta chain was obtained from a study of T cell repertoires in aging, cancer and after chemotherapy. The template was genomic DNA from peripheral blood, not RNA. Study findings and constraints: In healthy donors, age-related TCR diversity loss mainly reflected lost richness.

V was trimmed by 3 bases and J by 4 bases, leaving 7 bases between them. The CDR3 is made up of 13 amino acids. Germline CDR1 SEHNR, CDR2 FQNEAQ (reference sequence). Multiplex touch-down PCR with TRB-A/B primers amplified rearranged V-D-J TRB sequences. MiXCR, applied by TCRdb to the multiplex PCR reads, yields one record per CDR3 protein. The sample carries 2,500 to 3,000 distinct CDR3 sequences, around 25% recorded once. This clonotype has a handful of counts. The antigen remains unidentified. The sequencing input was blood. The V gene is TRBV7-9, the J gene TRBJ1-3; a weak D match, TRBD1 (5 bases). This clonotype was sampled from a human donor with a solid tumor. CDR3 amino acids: CASSFRQGNTIYF. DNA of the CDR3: TGTGCCAGCAGCTTTAGACAGGGAAACACCATATATTTT.